This TCR beta chain was sequenced in a study of blood T cell repertoires in COVID-19. Data came from immunoSEQ multiplex PCR; TCRdb stores just in-frame clones and leaves some out. The repertoire has just under 350,000 clones, 88% of them found once; the top ten carry 7.3%. This CDR3 spans 15 amino acids. Per the germline V gene, CDR1 is SNHLY and CDR2 is FYNNEI. The ends lost 8 bases at V and 3 bases at J; junction bases unmatched: 8. The TCR was taken from a woman between 70 and 85 years old with COVID-19, enrolled during active disease. Sequenced sample: peripheral blood. The chain links TRBV2 to TRBJ2-3; TRBD2 matches at 10 bases. The CDR3 loop is CASGLAGDVTDTQYF. CDR3 nucleotides: TGTGCCAGCGGTCTAGCGGGGGACGTTACAGATACGCAGTATTTT. Full variable domain (missing parts from reference TRBV2 and TRBJ2-3): EPEVTQTPSHQVTQMGQEVILRCVPISNHLYFYWYRQILGQKVEFLVSFYNNEISEKSEIFDDQFSVERPDGSNFTLKIRSTKLEDSAMYFCASGLAGDVTDTQYFGPGTRLTVL.